A selection of T cell receptor beta chains follows, all from one sample in a study of T cell responses to AZD1222 COVID-19 vaccine. The data were produced by immunoSEQ multiplex PCR, yet TCRdb's version contains in-frame clones alone and is incomplete. The repertoire holds 100,000 to 150,000 clones, with 90% to 95% as singletons. The sequences come from peripheral blood, collected on day 0 of AZD1222 vaccination. The receptors shown here come from an adult in good health. Each CDR3 is given without its conserved first and last residue. D genes are given only for firm matches.

J gene | D gene | V gene | CDR3 protein
TRBJ2-1 | TRBD2 | TRBV7-3 | ASSLISGHSYNEQF
TRBJ2-3 | TRBD2 | TRBV5-1 | ASGRLAIGSTDTQY
TRBJ2-7 | TRBD2 | TRBV28 | AIVAGVKYEQY
TRBJ2-3 | - | TRBV14 | ASSPGRADTQY
TRBJ1-5 | - | TRBV15 | ATSRGQGEGQPQH
TRBJ2-5 | - | TRBV6-6 | ASSYSIFSETQY
TRBJ1-2 | - | TRBV7-2 | ASSGEGNYGYT
TRBJ1-1 | TRBD1 | TRBV5-1 | ASSWTLTGGGMNTEAF
TRBJ1-5 | - | TRBV4-3 | ASSQAGYQPQH
TRBJ1-2 | - | TRBV14 | ASSQGGGYT
TRBJ1-3 | - | TRBV6-6 | ASSLLGEGNSGNTIY
TRBJ1-2 | - | TRBV20-1 | SASSQFNYGYT
TRBJ1-1 | - | TRBV7-9 | ASSLASVNTEAF
TRBJ2-7 | - | TRBV7-3 | ASSLMRYSYEQY
TRBJ1-1 | - | TRBV7-6 | ASSLGSLAANTEAF
TRBJ1-1 | TRBD1 | TRBV5-6 | ASSSGTYRGTEAF
TRBJ2-3 | - | TRBV7-3 | ASSSRDTFPGDTQY
TRBJ2-7 | TRBD2 | TRBV6-2/TRBV6-3 | ASSYGTSAYEQY
TRBJ1-2 | - | TRBV6-5 | ASRPGGGRIYGYT
TRBJ1-5 | - | TRBV6-4 | ASSQGPDNQPQH
TRBJ1-1 | - | TRBV19 | ASIGGGWGNTEAF
TRBJ2-3 | TRBD2 | TRBV5-6 | ASVRRGMDTQY
TRBJ1-4 | - | TRBV11-2 | ASKGLDEKLF
TRBJ2-2 | TRBD2 | TRBV7-9 | ASSPLRAGASNTGELF
TRBJ2-7 | TRBD1 | TRBV7-2 | ASSWSRDRDPQY
TRBJ2-1 | - | TRBV4-1 | ASSQASTSYNEQF
TRBJ1-5 | - | TRBV7-9 | ASSLVGPANQPQH
TRBJ2-7 | TRBD2 | TRBV10-2 | ASDPSGKSSYEQY
TRBJ1-5 | TRBD1 | TRBV15 | ATSRSRDSGNQPQH
TRBJ1-3 | - | TRBV19 | ASEHSGNTIY
TRBJ2-2 | - | TRBV27 | ASRPGLPGGELF
TRBJ2-2 | - | TRBV7-6 | ASSPGRSGELF
TRBJ2-3 | - | TRBV7-3 | ASSLPSRDTQY
TRBJ2-2 | TRBD2 | TRBV2 | ASSGLAGGGELF
TRBJ1-4 | - | TRBV14 | ASSQDARGGKLF
TRBJ1-6 | TRBD1 | TRBV2 | ASKTGGANNSPLH
TRBJ2-2 | TRBD1 | TRBV11-2 | ASSLDQDRVGGELF
TRBJ2-7 | TRBD1 | TRBV7-9 | ASSPLGQASYEQY
TRBJ1-5 | - | TRBV19 | ASKSGARGSFQPQH
TRBJ2-1 | TRBD2 | TRBV7-8 | ASSLGTSAGEQF
TRBJ1-1 | TRBD1 | TRBV4-2 | ASSPRDRGPPNTEAF
TRBJ1-2 | TRBD1 | TRBV3-1/TRBV3-2 | ASSHRTGSYGYT
TRBJ1-4 | - | TRBV6-5 | ASSPVGGSEKLF